This T cell receptor (beta chain) was documented in a study of monozygotic twins with inflammatory bowel disease. Looked up from germline, CDR1 is MGHRA and CDR2 is YSYEKL. The CDR3 totals 13 residues. Concerning this clonotype: What it binds is not known.

Study-wide results and limits: With inverse Simpson as the measure, TCRbeta diversity was lower in IBD patients than in healthy co-twins. Evidence did not back any single strong signal or clonotype linked to IBD.

TCRdb re-called the 5' RACE reads; one entry per CDR3 protein, DNA not given. The repertoire table contains tens of thousands of distinct CDR3 sequences. The chain employs TRBV4-1 and TRBJ1-1; TCRdb's assignment of TRBD1 cannot be checked, as there is no DNA. Material for sequencing was blood. The sequence was obtained from a human donor with ulcerative colitis or Crohn's disease, or a healthy co-twin of an affected twin (not recorded which). The CDR3 reads CASSQVPGTEAFF.